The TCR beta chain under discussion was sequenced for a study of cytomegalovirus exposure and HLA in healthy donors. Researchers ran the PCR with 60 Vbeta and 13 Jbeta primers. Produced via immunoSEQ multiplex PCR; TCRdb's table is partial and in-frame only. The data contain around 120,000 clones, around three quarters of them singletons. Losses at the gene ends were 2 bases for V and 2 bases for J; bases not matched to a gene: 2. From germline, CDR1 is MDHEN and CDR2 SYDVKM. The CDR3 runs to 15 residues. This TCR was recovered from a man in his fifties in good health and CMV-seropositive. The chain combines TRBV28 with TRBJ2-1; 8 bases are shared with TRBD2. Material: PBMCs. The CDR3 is CASSLGRGAYNEQFF. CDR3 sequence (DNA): TGTGCCAGCAGTTTAGGGCGGGGGGCCTACAATGAGCAGTTCTTC.